This paragraph reports one TCR beta chain. Its antigen is not known. The sample is drawn from a study of T-cell reconstitution after alpha-beta-depleted transplantation in children. Findings of the study overall: At one year after transplant, newly produced T cells mostly accounted for T-cell counts and diversity.

During its preparation, the TCRbeta library received unique molecular identifiers. A single record per CDR3 protein comes from TCRdb applying MiXCR to the PCR reads. The data contain under 450,000 distinct CDR3 sequences, about a sixth of them seen just once; the ten biggest clones take up around 28%. Germline V gene data show CDR1 as SQVTM and CDR2 as ANQGSEA. With 2 bases removed from V and 4 bases from J, the gap between germline ends came to 10 bases. This CDR3 has 13 amino acids. The specimen comprised PBMCs, mostly from graft donor cells, sampled 360 days after TCRalphabeta/CD19-depleted stem cell transplant. The clonotype was recovered from a boy less than two years old who had a stem cell transplant for Wiskott-Aldrich syndrome, so the T cells may come from the graft donor. V is TRBV29-1 and J is TRBJ2-3; no clear D. In DNA form, the CDR3 reads TGCAGCGTTGAATTTTCGAGCCCAGATACGCAGTATTTT. Protein product: CSVEFSSPDTQYF.